This T cell receptor (beta chain) was retrieved from a study of T cell repertoires in cytomegalovirus infection. Note on this clonotype: What it binds is unknown.

MiXCR, run by TCRdb on the reads, gives a single entry per CDR3 protein. Of a few hundred thousand distinct CDR3 sequences listed, roughly 9% were seen once; the top ten hold roughly 16%. Trimming took 4 bases from V and 1 from J, leaving 13 bases between them. Germline CDR1 is DFQATT and CDR2 is SNEGSKA (reference sequence). The length of the CDR3 is 14 residues. Study results and caveats: Adding up the frequency of public TCR beta families identified people who carried CMV plus the relevant HLA. HLA-C-restricted TCR beta clonotypes specific for CMV led the ex vivo response.

The chain uses TRBV20-1 and TRBJ1-1; D is perhaps TRBD1 (5 bases). The sample comprised PBMCs. The receptor comes from a human donor in good health (CMV status not recorded). Some clones in this sample may be carry-over from other donors' samples. The CDR3 here is CSATLGGQNTEAFF. The CDR3 bases are TGCAGTGCTACCTTGGGGGGTCAGAACACTGAAGCTTTCTTT.